One and the same sample provided the 26 T cell receptor beta chains below, sequenced in a study of blood T cell repertoires in COVID-19. Here immunoSEQ multiplex PCR was the method, and the copy in TCRdb shows in-frame clones only, minus some. The sample holds some 460,000 clones, nearly 90% seen once. Sequenced: PBMCs or T cells enriched from blood (not recorded which). The receptors derive from a woman younger than 30 with acute COVID-19.

The chain carries TRBV3-1 (or the pseudogene TRBV3-2) and TRBJ2-5, with D perhaps matching TRBD1 (6 bases). CDR1 is LGHDT, CDR2 YNNKEL, per germline (reference sequence). The CDR3 covers 15 residues. Trimming removed 4 bases at V and 0 bases at J, with 12 bases between. The CDR3 DNA is TGTGCCAGCAGCCCCAGGGGCGGTTACCAAGAGACCCAGTACTTC. It codes for CASSPRGGYQETQYF.

The chain joins TRBV5-1 to TRBJ2-7; 7 bases match TRBD1. V trimming: 0 bases; J trimming: 3 bases; junction bases outside the gene matches: 9. CDR1 and CDR2 from the germline V gene are SGHRS and YFSETQ. The CDR3 is 16 residues long. CDR3 protein: CASSLEPYRGNYEQYF. The CDR3 DNA sequence: TGCGCCAGCAGCTTGGAACCGTACAGGGGCAACTACGAGCAGTACTTC.

The V gene is TRBV29-1, the J gene TRBJ1-1; TRBD1 aligns across 8 bases. The CDR3 spans 13 residues. Germline CDR1 and CDR2: SQVTM and ANQGSEA. V trimming: 5 bases; J trimming: 0 bases; junction bases outside the gene matches: 2. The CDR3 DNA follows: TGCAGCGTTTCAGGGGGCATGAACACTGAAGCTTTCTTT. As protein: CSVSGGMNTEAFF.

V usage is TRBV6-5 and J usage is TRBJ1-6; the D is unclear. The V gene lost 4 bases and the J gene lost 10 bases, with 17 bases spanning the gap. The germline gives CDR1 MNHEY, CDR2 SVGAGI. This CDR3 contains 15 residues. CDR3 sequence (DNA): TGTGCCAGCAGTTGGGGAGGCGGGGTGGAATCACCCCTCCACTTT. This codes for CASSWGGGVESPLHF.

DNA of the CDR3: TGCAGCTACACGAGGGGGCGCGGGGAGACCCAGTACTTC. Protein sequence: CSYTRGRGETQYF. The rearrangement links TRBV29-1 to TRBJ2-5; the match to TRBD1 covers 7 bases. Trimming removed 8 bases from V and 5 bases from J; junction bases left unmatched: 11. This CDR3 region has 13 residues. Germline values: CDR1 SQVTM, CDR2 ANQGSEA. Full variable domain (rest looked up from reference TRBV29-1 and TRBJ2-5): SAVISQKPSRDICQRGTSLTIQCQVDSQVTMMFWYRQQPGQSLTLIATANQGSEATYESGFVIDKFPISRPNLTFSTLTVSNMSPEDSSIYLCSYTRGRGETQYFGPGTRLLVL.

V usage is TRBV6-1 and J usage is TRBJ2-3; 8 bases map to TRBD2. Germline CDR1 and CDR2: MNHNS and SASEGT. There are 18 residues in the CDR3. V was pared by 4 bases and J by 1 base, with 13 bases of the junction left unmatched. The CDR3 sequence: CASSGQEMVREGTDTQYF. The CDR3 coding sequence is TGTGCCAGCAGTGGACAAGAAATGGTGCGGGAGGGCACAGATACGCAGTATTTT.

The chain combines TRBV5-1 with TRBJ2-7; D perhaps matches TRBD1 (6 bases). Trimming left V 1 base short and J 6 bases short, with 8 bases between. Germline CDR1 SGHRS, CDR2 YFSETQ. CDR3 length: 12 residues. CDR3 sequence: CASSLTGFEQYF. DNA for the CDR3: TGCGCCAGCAGCTTGACAGGGTTCGAGCAGTACTTC.

The CDR3 loop is CASSVAVSTDTQYF. The CDR3 DNA sequence: TGTGCCAGCAGCGTAGCGGTAAGCACAGATACGCAGTATTTT. V usage is TRBV9 and J usage is TRBJ2-3; D is uncertain. Per the germline V gene, CDR1 is SGDLS and CDR2 is YYNGEE. This CDR3 is 14 amino acids long. V was cut by 0 bases and J by 0 bases, with 5 bases left in between.

This clone occurred once. The chain uses TRBV6-2 or TRBV6-3 and TRBJ2-7; TRBD2 aligns across 12 bases. The germline V gene has CDR1 MNHEY and CDR2 SVGEGT. The CDR3 runs 16 residues. Trimming cost V 5 bases and J 3 bases; bases outside gene matches: 8. For the CDR3, the DNA is TGTGCCAGCAGTCGACCGACTAGCGGGAGCGGCTACGAGCAGTACTTC. As protein: CASSRPTSGSGYEQYF.

V usage is TRBV12-5 and J usage is TRBJ1-6; D gene uncertain. This CDR3 has 13 residues. V lost 4 bases and J lost 8, with 9 bases in between. Germline V gives CDR1 LGHNT, CDR2 FRNRAP. CDR3 loop: CASGSVLDSPLHF. CDR3 DNA sequence: TGTGCTAGTGGTTCGGTACTGGATTCACCCCTCCACTTT.

The V gene is TRBV11-3, the J gene TRBJ2-3; no reliable D call. CDR1 and CDR2 (germline): SGHNT, YENEEA. CDR3 length: 16 amino acids. The V gene lost 4 bases and the J gene lost 5 bases, with 19 bases spanning the gap. The CDR3 sequence: CASSSETAEYKDTQYF. In DNA, the CDR3 is TGTGCCAGCAGCTCAGAGACTGCGGAGTACAAAGATACGCAGTATTTT.

The chain recombines TRBV6-5 with TRBJ2-1; a weak D match, TRBD2 (6 bases). This CDR3 is 14 amino acids long. V was clipped by 2 bases and J by 6 bases, with 11 bases between them. Germline assignment: CDR1 MNHEY and CDR2 SVGAGI. Here the CDR3 reads CASSYAGRRNEQFF. For the CDR3, the DNA is TGTGCCAGCAGTTACGCGGGACGTCGCAATGAGCAGTTCTTC.

This chain uses TRBV6-5 with TRBJ2-1; D is perhaps TRBD1 (5 bases). Germline CDR1 reads MNHEY; CDR2 reads SVGAGI. The CDR3 spans 14 residues. Between the trimmed V and J ends, which lost 6 bases and 6 bases, there was a span of 15 bases. The CDR3 region is CASRSRVSGNEQFF. The CDR3 DNA is TGTGCCAGCAGGTCCAGGGTCTCGGGCAATGAGCAGTTCTTC.

The rearrangement links TRBV7-9 to TRBJ2-1, with 8 bases matching TRBD1. With V trimmed by 5 bases and J by 9 bases, 9 bases remained unmatched. The CDR3 has 14 amino acids. Germline-derived CDR1 and CDR2 are SEHNR and FQNEAQ (reference sequence). CDR3 in amino acids: CASSRRQGQGEQFF. DNA for the CDR3: TGTGCCAGCAGCCGCAGACAGGGGCAAGGTGAGCAGTTCTTC.

V and J are TRBV6-5 and TRBJ2-1, with unresolved D. Trimming removed 7 bases from V and 4 bases from J, with 5 bases in between. This CDR3 is 11 amino acids long. Per the germline V gene, CDR1 is MNHEY and CDR2 is SVGAGI. CDR3 protein: CASTTYNEQFF. The DNA for the CDR3 is TGTGCCAGCACCACTTACAATGAGCAGTTCTTC.

The chain links TRBV3-1 (or the pseudogene TRBV3-2) to TRBJ1-1; D is possibly TRBD1 (5 bases). The V and J ends lost 0 bases and 5 bases respectively, with 13 bases between them. Germline CDR1 and CDR2: LGHDT and YNNKEL (reference sequence). The CDR3 runs 15 residues. This CDR3 is CASSQDLGRVTEAFF. CDR3 bases: TGTGCCAGCAGCCAAGATCTCGGCAGGGTAACTGAAGCTTTCTTT.

The chain carries TRBV7-9 and TRBJ1-5; D is possibly TRBD1 (5 bases). The CDR3 spans 14 residues. Deletions cut 1 base from V and 7 bases from J, with 11 bases between. Germline V gene sequence: CDR1 SEHNR, CDR2 FQNEAQ (reference sequence). CDR3 residues: CASSLGGGGQPQHF. The CDR3 DNA sequence: TGTGCCAGCAGCTTAGGGGGGGGAGGCCAGCCCCAGCATTTT.

This clone was detected a few times. This chain connects TRBV9 to TRBJ2-3; 10 nucleotides align to TRBD2. CDR1 is SGDLS and CDR2 is YYNGEE in the germline V gene. The V segment lost 1 base and the J segment 4 bases; nucleotides outside the gene matches: 6. The CDR3 totals 16 residues. The CDR3 region is CASSVLLAGAPDTQYF. Written as DNA, the CDR3 is TGTGCCAGCAGCGTATTGCTAGCGGGAGCCCCAGATACGCAGTATTTT.

The chain has TRBV6-5 and TRBJ2-1; D ambiguous. The germline V and J ends were trimmed by 3 bases and 0 bases, with 12 bases remaining between them. The CDR3 covers 16 residues. Germline V gene data show CDR1 as MNHEY and CDR2 as SVGAGI. CDR3: CASSYVARSSYNEQFF. In nucleotides, the CDR3 is TGTGCCAGCAGTTATGTGGCACGGAGCTCCTACAATGAGCAGTTCTTC.

CDR3 in DNA: TGTGCCAGCAGTTTAGTCAGGGGGACTCAGCCCCAGCATTTT. Amino acids: CASSLVRGTQPQHF. This chain links TRBV28 with TRBJ1-5; 7 bases align to TRBD1. After removal of 2 bases from V and 6 bases from J, the junction contained 4 bases not matched to a gene. This CDR3 region has 14 residues. Germline V gene sequence: CDR1 MDHEN, CDR2 SYDVKM.

This chain uses TRBV27 with TRBJ2-5, with no clear D. Germline CDR1 MNHEY, CDR2 SMNVEV (reference sequence). This CDR3 has 13 amino acids. V dropped 5 bases and J dropped 5 bases, with 12 bases sitting between them. The CDR3 DNA reads as TGTGCCAGCAGTCCGACGAACGGGGAGACCCAGTACTTC. Encoded protein: CASSPTNGETQYF.

This clone was seen a single time. The chain employs TRBV9 and TRBJ2-5; 10 bases align to TRBD2. Trimming took 0 bases from V and 4 from J; bases not matched to a gene: 6. CDR3 length: 16 amino acids. Germline CDR1 and CDR2: SGDLS and YYNGEE. The CDR3 sequence: CASSVAILAGVETQYF. Written as DNA, the CDR3 is TGTGCCAGCAGCGTAGCTATCCTAGCGGGAGTAGAGACCCAGTACTTC.

The gene calls are TRBV7-9 and TRBJ1-4; 10 bases align to TRBD1. V shed 3 bases and J 4 bases; nucleotides not matched to a gene: 2. The CDR3 has 15 amino acids. In germline, CDR1 is SEHNR, CDR2 FQNEAQ (reference sequence). CDR3 bases: TGTGCCAGCAGCTTGGGGGACAGGGGTAATGAAAAACTGTTTTTT. Its translation: CASSLGDRGNEKLFF.

This chain links TRBV10-1 with TRBJ1-2; D may be TRBD1 (5 bases). Germline V lookup: CDR1 WNHNN, CDR2 SYGVQD (reference sequence). Trimming removed 0 bases from V and 4 bases from J, with 9 bases in between. The CDR3 is 14 amino acids. CDR3 DNA: TGCGCCAGCAGTGAGTCGAGGCAGGGCTATGGCTACACCTTC. Its translation is CASSESRQGYGYTF.

The rearrangement joins TRBV7-9 to TRBJ1-6; no clear D. The germline V and J ends were trimmed by 4 bases and 3 bases, with 7 bases remaining between them. This CDR3 contains 14 residues. Germline lookup yields CDR1 SEHNR and CDR2 FQNEAQ (reference sequence). CDR3 amino acids: CASSSDRYNSPLHF. Here the CDR3 DNA reads TGTGCCAGCAGCTCAGATCGCTATAATTCACCCCTCCACTTT. Full variable domain (missing parts from reference TRBV7-9 and TRBJ1-6): DTGVSQNPRHKITKRGQNVTFRCDPISEHNRLYWYRQTLGQGPEFLTYFQNEAQLEKSRLLSDRFSAERPKGSFSTLEIQRTEQGDSAMYLCASSSDRYNSPLHFGNGTRLTVT.

The chain uses TRBV4-2 and TRBJ1-5, with D unclear. The CDR3 loop spans 15 amino acids. The V gene lost 0 bases and the J gene lost 4 bases, with 10 bases spanning the gap. CDR1 LGHNA and CDR2 YNFKEQ come from the germline V gene. The CDR3 sequence is CASSQERGDNQPQHF. CDR3 in DNA: TGTGCCAGCAGCCAAGAGCGGGGAGATAATCAGCCCCAGCATTTT.